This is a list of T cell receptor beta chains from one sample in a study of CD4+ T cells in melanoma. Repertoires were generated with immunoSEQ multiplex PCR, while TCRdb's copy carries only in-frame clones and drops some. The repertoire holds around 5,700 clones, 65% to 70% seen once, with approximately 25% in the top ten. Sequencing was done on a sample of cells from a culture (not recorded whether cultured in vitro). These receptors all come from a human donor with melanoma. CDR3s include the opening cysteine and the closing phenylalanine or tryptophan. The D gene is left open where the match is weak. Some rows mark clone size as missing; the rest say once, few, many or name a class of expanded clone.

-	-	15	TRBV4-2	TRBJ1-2	CASSQDPGAGYGYTF	TGTGCCAGCAGCCAAGATCCGGGGGCGGGCTATGGCTACACCTTC
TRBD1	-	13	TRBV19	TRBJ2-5	CASRQGNGETQYF	TGTGCCAGCCGACAGGGTAATGGTGAGACCCAGTACTTC
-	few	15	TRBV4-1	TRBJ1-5	CASSQEKGKYQPQHF	TGCGCCAGCAGCCAAGAGAAGGGGAAGTACCAGCCCCAGCATTTT
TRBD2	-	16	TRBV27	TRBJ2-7	CASSLWGGGSSYEQYF	TGTGCCAGCAGTTTATGGGGGGGAGGAAGCTCCTACGAGCAGTACTTC
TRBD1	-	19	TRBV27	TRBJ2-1	CASSPPGGDRGKIYNEQFF	TGTGCCAGCAGTCCCCCCGGGGGGGACAGGGGTAAAATATACAATGAGCAGTTCTTC
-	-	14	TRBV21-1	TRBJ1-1	CASSKVRRGTEAFF	TGTGCCAGCAGCAAAGTGAGGCGCGGCACTGAAGCTTTCTTT
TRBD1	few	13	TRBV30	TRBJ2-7	CAWTRQGIYEQYF	TGTGCCTGGACCCGACAGGGGATCTACGAGCAGTACTTC
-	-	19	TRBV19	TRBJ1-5	CASSIKELLGTGSNQPQHF	TGTGCCAGTAGTATTAAGGAATTGTTGGGGACGGGGAGCAATCAGCCCCAGCATTTT
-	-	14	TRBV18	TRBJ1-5	CASSPPGTNQPQHF	TGTGCCAGCTCCCCTCCAGGAACAAATCAGCCCCAGCATTTT
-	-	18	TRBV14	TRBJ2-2	CASSLSQGGLGQPGELFF	TGTGCCAGCAGCCTCTCCCAAGGTGGGCTCGGGCAACCCGGGGAGCTGTTTTTT
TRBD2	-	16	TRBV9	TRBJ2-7	CASSGGQTTGGEEQYF	TGTGCCAGCAGCGGGGGCCAGACTACCGGGGGGGAGGAGCAGTACTTC
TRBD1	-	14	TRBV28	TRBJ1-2	CASSLSGQGRGYTF	TGTGCCAGCAGTTTATCCGGACAGGGTCGTGGCTACACCTTC
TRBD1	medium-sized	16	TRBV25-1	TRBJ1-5	CASRYRGLVSNQPQHF	TGTGCCAGCAGATACAGGGGGCTAGTTAGCAATCAGCCCCAGCATTTT
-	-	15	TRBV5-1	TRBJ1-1	CASSSVGILNTEAFF	TGCGCCAGCAGCTCTGTAGGTATCCTGAACACTGAAGCTTTCTTT
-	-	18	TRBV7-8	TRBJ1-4	CASSLGTGGRATNEKLFF	TGTGCCAGCAGCTTGGGGACCGGAGGTAGAGCAACTAATGAAAAACTGTTTTTT